Listed here are 23 T cell receptor beta chains from one sample, sequenced in a study of Ad26.COV2.S vaccination and SARS-CoV-2 variants. TCRdb keeps only in-frame clones here, not all; method: immunoSEQ multiplex PCR. Of about 350,000 clones listed, about 86% are singletons. Noted treatment: about 20 received Ad26.COV2.S at low or high dose, single or two shots; 5 received placebo; per-sample allocation not given. It was on day 63 after the first vaccine or placebo injection that samples were taken. The specimen was peripheral blood, collected in a trial of Ad26.COV2.S vaccine versus placebo. These receptors came from a person between 18 and 60 years old who received the Ad26.COV2.S COVID-19 vaccine or a placebo.

The chain carries TRBV7-8 and TRBJ2-7; 10 nucleotides agree with TRBD1. V was clipped by 5 bases and J by 5 bases; unmatched bases: 3. The CDR3 consists of 13 residues. CDR1 is SGHVS, CDR2 FQNEAQ, per germline. CDR3 sequence reads: CASSPTGGNEQYF. The CDR3 DNA reads as TGTGCCAGCAGCCCGACAGGGGGCAACGAGCAGTACTTC.

Here the CDR3 reads CASSSRGQDEQYF. CDR3 nucleotide sequence: TGTGCCAGTAGTTCCCGCGGACAGGACGAGCAGTACTTC. The J gene is TRBJ2-7, the V gene TRBV19; 7 nucleotides line up with TRBD1. V lost 5 bases to trimming and J lost 5 bases; unmatched junction nucleotides: 6. Germline CDR1 reads LNHDA; CDR2 reads SQIVND (reference sequence). CDR3 size: 13 residues.

This chain uses TRBV3-1 (or the pseudogene TRBV3-2) with TRBJ2-7; 9 bases map to TRBD1. With 4 bases clipped from V and 1 base from J, the junction kept 5 bases outside the gene matches. Germline CDR1 and CDR2: LGHDT and YNNKEL (reference sequence). The CDR3 extends over 15 amino acids. CDR3: CASSPRDRVSYEQYF. As DNA, the CDR3 is TGTGCCAGCAGCCCCCGGGACAGGGTTTCCTACGAGCAGTACTTC.

The rearrangement links TRBV19 to TRBJ1-2; D is unresolved. Germline loops: CDR1 LNHDA, CDR2 SQIVND (reference sequence). With 3 bases removed from V and 4 bases from J, the gap between germline ends came to 6 bases. CDR3 length: 12 residues. CDR3 protein: CASSIAGYGYTF. The DNA for the CDR3 is TGTGCCAGTAGTATTGCAGGCTATGGCTACACCTTC.

The rearrangement uses TRBV30 and TRBJ2-7; no clear D gene. V lost 3 bases to trimming and J lost 0 bases, with 15 bases between them. CDR3 size: 15 residues. Germline V gene sequence: CDR1 GTSNPN, CDR2 SVGIG (reference sequence). The CDR3 sequence is CAWRPPKWASYEQYF. CDR3 in DNA: TGTGCCTGGAGACCCCCCAAGTGGGCCTCCTACGAGCAGTACTTC.

This clone occurred a few times. The chain recombines TRBV25-1 with TRBJ2-5, with 8 bases matching TRBD1. There are 14 residues in the CDR3. The germline V gene has CDR1 MGHDK and CDR2 SYGVNS. With V trimmed by 3 bases and J by 5 bases, 5 bases remained unmatched. The CDR3 DNA follows: TGTGCCAGCAGTGACACAGGGGGTTATGAGACCCAGTACTTC. It codes for CASSDTGGYETQYF. The entire variable domain, with the rest obtained from reference TRBV25-1 and TRBJ2-5, is as follows: EADIYQTPRYLVIGTGKKITLECSQTMGHDKMYWYQQDPGMELHLIHYSYGVNSTEKGDLSSESTVSRIRTEHFPLTLESARPSHTSQYLCASSDTGGYETQYFGPGTRLLVL.

This chain links TRBV21-1 with TRBJ2-3. TRBV21-1 is noted as a pseudogene. CDR3 size: 17 residues. CDR3 coding DNA: TGTGCCAGCAGCAAAGCCGAGTGGGGGATGGAAACAGATACGCAGTATTTT. Translating gives CASSKAEWGMETDTQYF.

CDR3 sequence (DNA): TGTGCCAGCAGCGACGGATACGAGCAGTACTTC. This sequence encodes CASSDGYEQYF. The chain joins TRBV14 to TRBJ2-7; D is undetermined. Germline V gene lookup returns CDR1 SGHDN and CDR2 FVKESK. V was clipped by 5 bases and J by 4 bases, with 6 bases between them. The CDR3 runs 11 residues.

V is TRBV11-3 and J is TRBJ2-3, with a weak D call TRBD2 (6 bases). CDR3 length: 15 amino acids. The ends were cut back, 3 bases at V and 6 bases at J, with 16 bases in the middle. Germline V gives CDR1 SGHNT, CDR2 YENEEA. The CDR3 region is CASSLEGLSSDTQYF. The CDR3 DNA reads as TGTGCCAGCAGCTTGGAGGGACTCTCGTCGGATACGCAGTATTTT.

This chain connects TRBV10-3 to TRBJ1-3; D perhaps matches TRBD1 (5 bases). CDR1 and CDR2 from the germline V gene are ENHRY and SYGVKD. This CDR3 is built from 14 residues. The germline V and J ends were trimmed by 3 bases and 2 bases, with 8 bases remaining between them. Written as DNA, the CDR3 is TGTGCCATCAGTGACGGGGCGACTGGAAACACCATATATTTT. This translates into CAISDGATGNTIYF.

The V gene is TRBV24-1, the J gene TRBJ1-4; D is uncertain. The CDR3 covers 12 residues. Trimming pared 2 bases from V and 8 bases from J, leaving 5 bases between. Germline CDR1 KGHDR, CDR2 SFDVKD. The DNA of the CDR3 is TGTGCCACCAGTGATTCTTCCGAAAAACTGTTTTTT. As protein: CATSDSSEKLFF.

V usage is TRBV6-2 or TRBV6-3 and J usage is TRBJ1-5; perhaps TRBD1 as D (6 bases). The ends were cut back, 0 bases at V and 7 bases at J, with 13 bases in the middle. Per germline, CDR1 MNHEY and CDR2 SVGEGT. The CDR3 consists of 15 residues. The CDR3 reads CASSYSRGGPQPQHF. CDR3 in DNA: TGTGCCAGCAGTTACTCCCGGGGGGGGCCCCAGCCCCAGCATTTT.

The chain uses TRBV18 and TRBJ2-5, with D possibly TRBD2 on 5 matching bases. With 2 bases removed from V and 7 bases from J, the gap between germline ends came to 17 bases. Germline loops: CDR1 KGHSH, CDR2 LQKENI. CDR3 length: 15 amino acids. The CDR3 sequence is CASSPGSERSRTQYF. The CDR3 nucleotides are TGTGCCAGCTCACCAGGGAGCGAGCGGTCAAGGACCCAGTACTTC.

J is TRBJ2-5 and V is TRBV7-2, with TRBD2 matching 8 bases. The trim removed 4 bases at V and 2 bases at J, leaving 9 bases unmatched. Germline values: CDR1 SGHTA, CDR2 FQGNSA. This CDR3 has 16 residues. The CDR3 DNA sequence: TGTGCCAGCAGCTCCACTAGCGGCCTCTATCAAGAGACCCAGTACTTC. This translates into CASSSTSGLYQETQYF.

The chain is built from TRBV23-1 and TRBJ1-1; D gene uncertain. TRBV23-1 is classed as an ORF, of uncertain function. The ends were cut back, 4 bases at V and 6 bases at J, with 9 bases in the middle. The CDR3 is made up of 12 amino acids. In DNA, the CDR3 is TGCGCCAGCAGTCGGCCATTCTCTGAAGCTTTCTTT. It encodes CASSRPFSEAFF.

The chain has TRBV7-2 and TRBJ1-5; 7 bases fit TRBD1. With V trimmed by 5 bases and J by 6 bases, 7 bases remained unmatched. This CDR3 spans 14 amino acids. CDR1 and CDR2 from the germline V gene are SGHTA and FQGNSA. Here the CDR3 reads CASSPRQGVQPQHF. The CDR3 DNA reads TGTGCCAGCAGCCCTAGACAGGGCGTTCAGCCCCAGCATTTT.

This chain connects TRBV5-1 to TRBJ1-5; maybe TRBD1 (6 bases). Germline loops: CDR1 SGHRS, CDR2 YFSETQ. CDR3 length equals 15 residues. V was trimmed by 4 bases and J by 0 bases, leaving 11 bases between them. This CDR3 reads CASSAGQNSNQPQHF. CDR3 bases: TGCGCCAGCAGCGCCGGACAGAATAGCAATCAGCCCCAGCATTTT.

J is TRBJ2-1 and V is TRBV7-2, with 10 bases aligning to TRBD2. This CDR3 has 16 amino acids. Germline lookup yields CDR1 SGHTA and CDR2 FQGNSA. Trimming removed 2 bases from V and 7 bases from J; junction bases left unmatched: 8. The CDR3 is CASSLWASGSRNEQFF. CDR3 DNA: TGTGCCAGCAGCTTATGGGCTAGCGGGAGTAGAAATGAGCAGTTCTTC.

The V gene is TRBV21-1, the J gene TRBJ2-2; TRBD2, the table's D call, lacks a check against the DNA. TRBV21-1 is an annotated pseudogene. CDR3 length: 19 residues. The CDR3 sequence: CASRGGLAALFTNTGELFF. In nucleotides, the CDR3 is TGTGCCAGCAGGGGGGGACTAGCGGCCCTTTTTACGAACACCGGGGAGCTGTTTTTT.

The chain's CDR3 is CASSLQGMIETQYF. For the CDR3, the DNA is TGCGCCAGCAGCCTACAGGGGATGATCGAGACCCAGTACTTC. V is TRBV5-1 and J is TRBJ2-5; 7 bases match TRBD1. Germline V CDR1 and CDR2: SGHRS, YFSETQ. CDR3 length equals 14 residues. The junction had 8 bases not matched to a gene; V was cut back by 4 bases and J by 5 bases.

The gene calls are TRBV5-1 and TRBJ1-2, with 9 nucleotides matching TRBD1. CDR1 is SGHRS, CDR2 YFSETQ, per germline. J was trimmed by 1 base and V by 4 bases; bases with no gene match: 17. CDR3 length: 19 amino acids. CDR3 nucleotides: TGCGCCAGCAGCCCGGCAAAGGGACAGGGCTTATTACTTAACTATGGCTACACCTTC. This translates into CASSPAKGQGLLLNYGYTF.

The chain is built from TRBV2 and TRBJ1-3; D not resolved. Trimming took off 6 bases at V and 4 bases at J, with 10 bases between the two ends. Germline CDR1 is SNHLY and CDR2 is FYNNEI. The CDR3 runs 13 residues. This CDR3 reads CASRLRIGNTIYF. The CDR3 coding sequence is TGTGCCAGCAGACTTCGAATCGGAAACACCATATATTTT.

V and J are TRBV5-1 and TRBJ2-1; no firm D call. V lost 1 base, J lost 6 bases, and 14 bases lay in between. This CDR3 region has 15 residues. The germline gives CDR1 SGHRS, CDR2 YFSETQ. For the CDR3, the DNA is TGCGCCAGCAGCTTGCGGGCAGCAGTCGGCAATGAGCAGTTCTTC. Protein sequence: CASSLRAAVGNEQFF.